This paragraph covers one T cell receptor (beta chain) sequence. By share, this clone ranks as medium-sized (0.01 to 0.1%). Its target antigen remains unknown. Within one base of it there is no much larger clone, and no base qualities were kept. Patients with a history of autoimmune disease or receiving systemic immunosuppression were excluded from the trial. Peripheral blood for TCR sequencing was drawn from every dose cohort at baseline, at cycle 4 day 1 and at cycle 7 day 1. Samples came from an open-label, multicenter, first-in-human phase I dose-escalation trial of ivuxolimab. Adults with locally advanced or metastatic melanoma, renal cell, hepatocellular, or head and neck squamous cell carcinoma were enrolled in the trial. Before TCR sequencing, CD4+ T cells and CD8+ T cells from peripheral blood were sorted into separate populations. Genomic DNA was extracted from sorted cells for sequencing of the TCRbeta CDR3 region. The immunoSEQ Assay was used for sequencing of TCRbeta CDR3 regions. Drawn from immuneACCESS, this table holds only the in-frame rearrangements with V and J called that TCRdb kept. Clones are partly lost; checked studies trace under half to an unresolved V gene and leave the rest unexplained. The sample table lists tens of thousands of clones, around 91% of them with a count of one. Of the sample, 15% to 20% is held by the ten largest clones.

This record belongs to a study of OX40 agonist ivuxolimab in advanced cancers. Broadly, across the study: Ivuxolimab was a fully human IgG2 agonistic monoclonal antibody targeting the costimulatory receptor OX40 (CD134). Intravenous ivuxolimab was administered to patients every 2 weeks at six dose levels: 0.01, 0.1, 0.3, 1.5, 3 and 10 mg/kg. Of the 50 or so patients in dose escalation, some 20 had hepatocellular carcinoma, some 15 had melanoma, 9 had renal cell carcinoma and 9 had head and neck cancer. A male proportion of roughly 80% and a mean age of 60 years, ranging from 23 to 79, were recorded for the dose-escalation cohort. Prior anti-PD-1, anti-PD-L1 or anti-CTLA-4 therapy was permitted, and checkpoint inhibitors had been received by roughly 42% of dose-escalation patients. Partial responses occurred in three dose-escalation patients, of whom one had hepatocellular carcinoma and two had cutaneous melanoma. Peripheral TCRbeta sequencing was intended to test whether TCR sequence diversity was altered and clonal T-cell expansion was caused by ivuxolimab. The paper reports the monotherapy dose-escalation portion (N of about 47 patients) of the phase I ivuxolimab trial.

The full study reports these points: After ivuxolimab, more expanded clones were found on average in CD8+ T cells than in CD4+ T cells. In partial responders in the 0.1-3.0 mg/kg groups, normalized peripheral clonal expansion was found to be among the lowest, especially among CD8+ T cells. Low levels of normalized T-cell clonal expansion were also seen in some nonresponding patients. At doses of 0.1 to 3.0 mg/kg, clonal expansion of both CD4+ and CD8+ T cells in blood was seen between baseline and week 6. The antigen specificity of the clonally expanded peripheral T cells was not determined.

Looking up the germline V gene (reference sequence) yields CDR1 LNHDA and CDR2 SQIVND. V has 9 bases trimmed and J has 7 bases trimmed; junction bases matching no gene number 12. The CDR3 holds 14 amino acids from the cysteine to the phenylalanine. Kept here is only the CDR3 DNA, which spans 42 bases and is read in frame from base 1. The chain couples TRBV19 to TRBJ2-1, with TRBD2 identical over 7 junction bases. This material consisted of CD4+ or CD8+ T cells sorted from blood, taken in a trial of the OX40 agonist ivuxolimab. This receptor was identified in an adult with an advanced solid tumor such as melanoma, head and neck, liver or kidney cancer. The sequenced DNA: TGTGCCAGCCTGGGGGGGACTTCACATAATGAGCAGTTCTTC. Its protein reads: CASLGGTSHNEQFF.